The next 24 T cell receptor beta chains were all read from a single sample in a study of blood T cell repertoires in COVID-19. Using immunoSEQ multiplex PCR, the repertoire was profiled, and TCRdb retains in-frame clones only, with some absent. The table lists some 240,000 clones, 80% to 90% of them singletons. Sequencing input: PBMCs or T cells enriched from blood (not recorded which). These receptors were obtained from a woman aged 45-65 years who had been exposed to COVID-19.

V is TRBV6-2 or TRBV6-3 and J is TRBJ2-4; maybe TRBD1 (6 bases). With 0 bases removed from V and 8 bases from J, the gap between germline ends came to 11 bases. The CDR3 loop spans 14 amino acids. Looked up from germline, CDR1 is MNHEY and CDR2 is SVGEGT. CDR3 in amino acids: CASSYSPGVDIQYF. CDR3 bases: TGTGCCAGCAGTTACTCCCCAGGGGTAGACATTCAGTACTTC.

The rearrangement uses TRBV30 and TRBJ2-3; perhaps TRBD2 as D (6 bases). Germline V gene data show CDR1 as GTSNPN and CDR2 as SVGIG (reference sequence). The CDR3 consists of 14 residues. Trimming pared 3 bases from V and 4 bases from J, leaving 14 bases between. The CDR3 sequence is CAWRLGGAADTQYF. The CDR3 nucleotides are TGTGCCTGGAGACTTGGCGGGGCGGCAGATACGCAGTATTTT.

This chain connects TRBV19 to TRBJ1-2, with D uncertain. Germline CDR1 LNHDA, CDR2 SQIVND (reference sequence). Trimming removed 5 bases from V and 4 bases from J, with 14 bases in between. The CDR3 sequence is 14 residues long. CDR3 nucleotides: TGTGCCAGTAGTCTTGCGGGAGGCGGCTATGGCTACACCTTC. This translates into CASSLAGGGYGYTF.

This clone was recorded only once. V and J are TRBV6-1 and TRBJ1-2; TRBD1 aligns across 7 bases. Germline-derived CDR1 and CDR2 are MNHNS and SASEGT. CDR3 length: 14 residues. Germline trimming cut 5 bases from V and 8 bases from J; bases unmatched to any gene: 11. The CDR3 loop is CASSQPQGKGGYTF. Written as DNA, the CDR3 is TGTGCCAGCAGTCAACCACAGGGGAAGGGAGGCTACACCTTC.

CDR3 region: CASSPDPGNEQFF. The DNA of the CDR3 is TGTGCCAGCAGCCCCGATCCAGGAAATGAGCAGTTCTTC. The rearrangement joins TRBV7-9 to TRBJ2-1; no definite D call. Germline V gene data show CDR1 as SEHNR and CDR2 as FQNEAQ (reference sequence). Trimming pared 5 bases from V and 7 bases from J, leaving 12 bases between. The CDR3 is made up of 13 amino acids. Combining the CDR3 with reference TRBV7-9 and TRBJ2-1 gives the whole variable domain DTGVSQNPRHKITKRGQNVTFRCDPISEHNRLYWYRQTLGQGPEFLTYFQNEAQLEKSRLLSDRFSAERPKGSFSTLEIQRTEQGDSAMYLCASSPDPGNEQFFGPGTRLTVL.

The V gene is TRBV6-1, the J gene TRBJ1-2, with a weak D call TRBD1 (5 bases). This CDR3 contains 13 residues. The V end lost 3 bases, the J end lost 6 bases, and 11 bases lay between the germline ends. The V gene's germline CDR1 is MNHNS and CDR2 SASEGT. The CDR3 region has the DNA TGTGCCAGCAGTGAGGCAGGGAGGCATGGCTACACCTTC. It is translated as CASSEAGRHGYTF.

This clone was detected only a few times. The chain recombines TRBV19 with TRBJ1-2, with a weak D call TRBD1 (6 bases). The CDR3 totals 13 residues. Germline values: CDR1 LNHDA, CDR2 SQIVND (reference sequence). Trimming took 6 bases from V and 4 from J, leaving 12 bases between them. CDR3 sequence (DNA): TGTGCCAGTAGCCCCGGGACATCCTATGGCTACACCTTC. Protein sequence: CASSPGTSYGYTF.

This clone was recorded a few times. This chain joins TRBV30 and TRBJ2-2; D perhaps matches TRBD1 (6 bases). This CDR3 comprises 13 residues. V gave up 5 bases and J gave up 5 bases, with 12 bases separating them. The germline V gene has CDR1 GTSNPN and CDR2 SVGIG (reference sequence). DNA of the CDR3: TGTGCCTGGCAAATACAGGGTACCGGGGAGCTGTTTTTT. This gives the protein CAWQIQGTGELFF.

The rearrangement links TRBV24-1 to TRBJ1-5, with TRBD1 identical over 8 bases. The CDR3 spans 17 residues. CDR1 and CDR2 from the germline V gene are KGHDR and SFDVKD. The ends lost 4 bases at V and 0 bases at J; junction bases unmatched: 7. The CDR3 reads CATSDPGQGDSNQPQHF. The DNA for the CDR3 is TGTGCCACCAGTGACCCCGGACAGGGTGATAGCAATCAGCCCCAGCATTTT.

This clone was recorded only once. The chain is built from TRBV27 and TRBJ2-7, with D maybe TRBD1 (6 bases). Germline V gene data show CDR1 as MNHEY and CDR2 as SMNVEV (reference sequence). The CDR3 loop spans 16 amino acids. V gave up 0 bases and J gave up 2 bases, with 14 bases separating them. For the CDR3, the DNA is TGTGCCAGCAGTTTATCGTTTGGGACAAGGACCTACGAGCAGTACTTC. This sequence encodes CASSLSFGTRTYEQYF.

J is TRBJ2-7 and V is TRBV29-1; 13 nucleotides align to TRBD2. This CDR3 contains 14 residues. After removal of 5 bases from V and 4 bases from J, the junction contained 5 bases not matched to a gene. Germline assignment: CDR1 SQVTM and CDR2 ANQGSEA. In DNA, the CDR3 is TGCAGCGTTTCTCGACTAGCGGGGGGATACGAGCAGTACTTC. Translation gives CSVSRLAGGYEQYF.

This clone came up a few times. The V and J genes are TRBV11-3 and TRBJ1-5, with 11 positions matching TRBD1. Germline CDR1 is SGHNT and CDR2 is YENEEA. Trimming took 3 bases from V and 6 from J; bases not matched to a gene: 7. CDR3 size: 16 residues. CDR3: CASSFPRDRGFQPQHF. CDR3 sequence (DNA): TGTGCCAGCAGCTTTCCCCGGGACAGGGGGTTTCAGCCCCAGCATTTT.

The chain couples TRBV6-5 to TRBJ1-3; D ambiguous. This CDR3 has 15 residues. In germline, CDR1 is MNHEY, CDR2 SVGAGI. The V gene lost 7 bases and the J gene lost 0 bases, with 13 bases spanning the gap. CDR3 in DNA: TGTGCCAGCAAAAGAGGTGGCGACTCTGGAAACACCATATATTTT. This codes for CASKRGGDSGNTIYF.

CDR3 loop: CASSIGYRGTEETQYF. DNA of the CDR3: TGTGCCAGTAGTATAGGGTATCGAGGGACTGAAGAGACCCAGTACTTC. The chain carries TRBV19 and TRBJ2-5, with D perhaps TRBD2 (6 bases). Germline V gene data show CDR1 as LNHDA and CDR2 as SQIVND (reference sequence). The CDR3 is 16 amino acids. V dropped 1 base and J dropped 3 bases, with 15 bases sitting between them.

The chain recombines TRBV3-1 (or the pseudogene TRBV3-2) with TRBJ1-1; perhaps TRBD1 as D (6 bases). The CDR3 loop spans 14 amino acids. Germline assignment: CDR1 LGHDT and CDR2 YNNKEL (reference sequence). V was clipped by 5 bases and J by 1 base, with 11 bases between them. CDR3 coding DNA: TGTGCCAGCAGCGCTTTACAGGGGAACACTGAAGCTTTCTTT. Amino acid sequence: CASSALQGNTEAFF.

The chain employs TRBV19 and TRBJ1-3; no definite D call. This CDR3 comprises 14 residues. V was cut by 4 bases and J by 0 bases, with 7 bases left in between. Per germline, CDR1 LNHDA and CDR2 SQIVND (reference sequence). The CDR3 here is CASSRGFSGNTIYF. The DNA of the CDR3 is TGTGCCAGTAGTAGAGGGTTCTCTGGAAACACCATATATTTT.

V is TRBV4-3 and J is TRBJ2-7; 9 bases line up with TRBD1. Trimming cost V 0 bases and J 4 bases; bases outside gene matches: 10. The CDR3 totals 17 residues. Germline V gene sequence: CDR1 LGHNA, CDR2 YSLEER. CDR3 nucleotides: TGCGCCAGCAGCCAAGAACTCCCGGGACAGGGAGGTTACGAGCAGTACTTC. Amino acids: CASSQELPGQGGYEQYF.

The V gene is TRBV18, the J gene TRBJ2-3; tentatively, D is TRBD1 (6 bases). The V end was cut by 3 bases, the J end by 4 bases, with 11 bases between. The CDR3 contains 14 residues. Germline assignment: CDR1 KGHSH and CDR2 LQKENI. This CDR3 is CASSPDTGSDTQYF. In DNA, the CDR3 is TGTGCCAGCTCACCCGACACAGGGTCAGATACGCAGTATTTT.

This sequence joins TRBV7-2 and TRBJ1-2, with D perhaps matching TRBD1 (5 bases). This CDR3 comprises 13 residues. Deletions cut 4 bases from V and 7 bases from J, with 13 bases between. The germline V gene has CDR1 SGHTA and CDR2 FQGNSA. The CDR3 DNA follows: TGTGCCAGCAGCTCTTCCCCCGGGGGTGGCTACACCTTC. Amino acids: CASSSSPGGGYTF.

V usage is TRBV5-1 and J usage is TRBJ2-7; a possible D gene is TRBD1 (5 bases). The germline CDR1 and CDR2 sequences are SGHRS and YFSETQ. The CDR3 runs 15 residues. Trimming took off 0 bases at V and 0 bases at J, with 10 bases between the two ends. CDR3 nucleotide sequence: TGCGCCAGCAGCTTGGAAGGGGTTAACTCCTACGAGCAGTACTTC. Translation: CASSLEGVNSYEQYF. The full variable domain, rest sourced from reference TRBV5-1 and TRBJ2-7, is KAGVTQTPRYLIKTRGQQVTLSCSPISGHRSVSWYQQTPGQGLQFLFEYFSETQRNKGNFPGRFSGRQFSNSRSEMNVSTLELGDSALYLCASSLEGVNSYEQYFGPGTRLTVT.

The V gene is TRBV2, the J gene TRBJ1-3; D is possibly TRBD1 (6 bases). The CDR3 sequence is 15 residues long. CDR1 and CDR2 from the germline V gene are SNHLY and FYNNEI. V lost 8 bases and J 2 bases, leaving 16 bases between the germline ends. CDR3 amino acids: CASSGTGFTGNTIYF. The CDR3 nucleotides are TGTGCCAGCTCAGGAACAGGGTTTACTGGAAACACCATATATTTT.

This clone was recorded once. CDR3 protein: CASSATSPVISYEQYF. Here the CDR3 DNA reads TGTGCCAGCAGCGCGACTTCCCCCGTCATCTCCTACGAGCAGTACTTC. The chain links TRBV7-9 to TRBJ2-7, with no clear D. Germline CDR1 reads SEHNR; CDR2 reads FQNEAQ (reference sequence). Trimming took off 5 bases at V and 0 bases at J, with 17 bases between the two ends. This CDR3 is 16 amino acids long.

This chain connects TRBV19 to TRBJ1-3; a weak D match, TRBD1 (5 bases). V was shortened by 9 bases and J by 4 bases, with 10 bases between the two germline ends. The CDR3 has 12 residues. Looked up from germline, CDR1 is LNHDA and CDR2 is SQIVND (reference sequence). CDR3 loop: CASGNRGNTIYF. The CDR3 DNA follows: TGTGCCAGCGGCAACAGGGGAAACACCATATATTTT.

The V gene is TRBV6-5, the J gene TRBJ2-7; the D gene is possibly TRBD1 (5 bases). The germline V gene has CDR1 MNHEY and CDR2 SVGAGI. Trimming pared 4 bases from V and 0 bases from J, leaving 16 bases between. The CDR3 runs to 16 residues. CDR3 in amino acids: CASSSQVRDRSYEQYF. CDR3 in DNA: TGTGCCAGCAGTTCCCAGGTCAGGGATCGCTCCTACGAGCAGTACTTC.